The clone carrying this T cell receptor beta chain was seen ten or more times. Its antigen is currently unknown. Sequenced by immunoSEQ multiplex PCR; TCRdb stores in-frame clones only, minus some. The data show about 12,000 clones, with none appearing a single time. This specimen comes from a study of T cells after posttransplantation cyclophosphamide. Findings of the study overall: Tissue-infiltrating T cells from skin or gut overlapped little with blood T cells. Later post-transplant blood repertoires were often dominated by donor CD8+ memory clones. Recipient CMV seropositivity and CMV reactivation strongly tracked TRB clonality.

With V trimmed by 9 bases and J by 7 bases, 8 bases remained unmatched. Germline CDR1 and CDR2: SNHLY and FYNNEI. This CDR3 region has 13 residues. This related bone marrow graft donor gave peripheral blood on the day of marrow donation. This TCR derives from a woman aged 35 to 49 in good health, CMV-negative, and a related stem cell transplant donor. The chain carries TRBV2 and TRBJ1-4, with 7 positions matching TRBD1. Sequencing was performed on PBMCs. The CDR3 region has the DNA TGTGCCAGTGAGACAGGGATATTTGAAAAACTGTTTTTT. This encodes CASETGIFEKLFF. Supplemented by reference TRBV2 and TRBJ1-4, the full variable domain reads EPEVTQTPSHQVTQMGQEVILRCVPISNHLYFYWYRQILGQKVEFLVSFYNNEISEKSEIFDDQFSVERPDGSNFTLKIRSTKLEDSAMYFCASETGIFEKLFFGSGTQLSVL.